This is a list of T cell receptor beta chains from one sample in a study of T cells expressing NK-cell markers. TCRdb derives one entry per CDR3 protein from the 5' RACE reads, leaving out DNA. The table lists roughly 120,000 distinct CDR3 sequences. The sequenced sample consisted of blood T cells: a sorted CD56 or NKG2C T cell subset, CD4+ or CD8+ T cells, or bulk PBMC T cells (not recorded which). These receptors all stem from a woman aged 18 to 75 in good health. The CDR3 runs from the conserved cysteine through the conserved F or W. Clone size is not always given. Where it is, it says once, few, many or a class for expanded clones.

j_gene: TRBJ1-2; abundance: .; v_gene: TRBV12-3/TRBV12-4; CDR3aa: CASSPGGILYGYTF
j_gene: TRBJ1-5; abundance: .; v_gene: TRBV12-3/TRBV12-4; CDR3aa: CASTSGVASQPQHF
j_gene: TRBJ2-1; abundance: .; v_gene: TRBV6-1; CDR3aa: CASTVSGGNEQFF
j_gene: TRBJ2-1; abundance: .; v_gene: TRBV28; CDR3aa: CASSLSGVDEQFF
j_gene: TRBJ1-2; abundance: .; v_gene: TRBV12-3/TRBV12-4; CDR3aa: CASSLALGTNYGYTF
j_gene: TRBJ2-3; abundance: .; v_gene: TRBV6-5; CDR3aa: CASSSRGAITDTQYF
j_gene: TRBJ1-1; abundance: .; v_gene: TRBV12-3/TRBV12-4; CDR3aa: CASSLGHIGNTEAFF
j_gene: TRBJ1-2; abundance: .; v_gene: TRBV20-1; CDR3aa: CSASGPAGYTF
j_gene: TRBJ2-5; abundance: .; v_gene: TRBV20-1; CDR3aa: CSARTYSQGYQETQYF
j_gene: TRBJ2-3; abundance: .; v_gene: TRBV7-9; CDR3aa: CASTGTSTDTQYF
j_gene: TRBJ1-2; abundance: medium-sized; v_gene: TRBV4-3; CDR3aa: CASSQDLLGAGYGYTF
j_gene: TRBJ2-3; abundance: .; v_gene: TRBV5-6; CDR3aa: CASSPGGDTQYF
j_gene: TRBJ2-7; abundance: .; v_gene: TRBV4-2; CDR3aa: CASSQDQGISTYEQYF
j_gene: TRBJ2-5; abundance: .; v_gene: TRBV12-3/TRBV12-4; CDR3aa: CASSTGLAGETQYF
j_gene: TRBJ2-3; abundance: .; v_gene: TRBV4-1; CDR3aa: CASSQDRKCDDRTGLTDTQYF
j_gene: TRBJ1-5; abundance: .; v_gene: TRBV30; CDR3aa: CAWSVAGFSNQPQHF
j_gene: TRBJ2-7; abundance: .; v_gene: TRBV7-9; CDR3aa: CASSKSGAKSYEQYF
j_gene: TRBJ1-1; abundance: .; v_gene: TRBV5-4; CDR3aa: CASRSRLSTEAFF
j_gene: TRBJ2-1; abundance: .; v_gene: TRBV4-3; CDR3aa: CASSQDTNNEQFF
j_gene: TRBJ2-1; abundance: large; v_gene: TRBV20-1; CDR3aa: CSARGSGQPNEQFF
j_gene: TRBJ2-1; abundance: .; v_gene: TRBV20-1; CDR3aa: CSARQLTGDYNEQFF
j_gene: TRBJ2-3; abundance: .; v_gene: TRBV24-1; CDR3aa: CATRRGRSPGDTQYF
j_gene: TRBJ2-7; abundance: .; v_gene: TRBV29-1; CDR3aa: CSVPGTSGEQYF
j_gene: TRBJ2-7; abundance: .; v_gene: TRBV10-3; CDR3aa: CAIKGQGDEQYF
j_gene: TRBJ1-5; abundance: .; v_gene: TRBV4-2; CDR3aa: CASSQEFGQPQHF
j_gene: TRBJ2-1; abundance: .; v_gene: TRBV5-5; CDR3aa: CASSPGRNEQFF
j_gene: TRBJ1-2; abundance: .; v_gene: TRBV7-9; CDR3aa: CASSLVQTYGYTF
j_gene: TRBJ2-1; abundance: .; v_gene: TRBV9; CDR3aa: CASSVGSSYNEQFF
j_gene: TRBJ1-1; abundance: .; v_gene: TRBV29-1; CDR3aa: CSATTGLLPNEAFF
j_gene: TRBJ2-1; abundance: .; v_gene: TRBV12-3/TRBV12-4; CDR3aa: CASSLALRQGAVEQFF